This TCR beta chain was captured in a study of T cells after yellow fever vaccination. Germline V CDR1 and CDR2: DFQATT, SNEGSKA (reference sequence). The CDR3 is 14 amino acids. Trimming cost V 6 bases and J 0 bases, with 12 bases left between them. TCRdb reanalysed the 5' RACE reads using MiXCR and keeps one entry per CDR3 protein. The sample gives a few hundred thousand distinct CDR3 sequences, about a sixth of which show up once; about 18% is in the top ten. The sequence was obtained from a man between 18 and 29 years old who received the YFV17D yellow fever vaccine. The input for sequencing was PBMCs, taken roughly 5 days after the first yellow fever vaccination. J is TRBJ2-1 and V is TRBV20-1; tentatively, D is TRBD1 or TRBD2 (5 bases each). CDR3 amino acids: CSARDASSYNEQFF. The CDR3 DNA reads as TGCAGTGCCCGGGACGCAAGCTCCTACAATGAGCAGTTCTTC.